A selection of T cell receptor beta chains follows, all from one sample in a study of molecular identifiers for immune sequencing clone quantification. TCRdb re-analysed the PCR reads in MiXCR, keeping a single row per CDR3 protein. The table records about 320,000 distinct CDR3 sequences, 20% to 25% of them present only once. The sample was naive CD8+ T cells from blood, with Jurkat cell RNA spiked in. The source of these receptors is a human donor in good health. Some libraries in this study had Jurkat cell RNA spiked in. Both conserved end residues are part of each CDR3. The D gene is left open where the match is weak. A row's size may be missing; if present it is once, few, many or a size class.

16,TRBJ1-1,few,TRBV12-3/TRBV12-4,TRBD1,CASSSGDSLSSAEAFF,TGTGCCAGCAGTTCTGGGGACAGCCTTTCCTCCGCTGAAGCTTTCTTT
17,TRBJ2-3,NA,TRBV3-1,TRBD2,CASSPKIRAGVTDTQYF,TGTGCCAGCAGCCCTAAAATACGAGCGGGAGTCACAGATACGCAGTATTTT
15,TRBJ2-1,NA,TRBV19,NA,CASSILQTPYNEQFF,TGTGCCAGTAGTATTCTCCAGACCCCTTACAATGAGCAGTTCTTC
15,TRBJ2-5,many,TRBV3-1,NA,CASSQDSGTQETQYF,TGTGCCAGCAGCCAAGATTCGGGGACCCAAGAGACCCAGTACTTC
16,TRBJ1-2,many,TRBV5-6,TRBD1,CASSYDTRGTNYGYTF,TGTGCCAGCAGCTACGACACCAGGGGGACGAACTATGGCTACACCTTC
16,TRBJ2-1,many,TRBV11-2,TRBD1,CASSNPGTGAGNEQFF,TGTGCCAGCAGCAACCCCGGGACAGGGGCCGGGAATGAGCAGTTCTTC
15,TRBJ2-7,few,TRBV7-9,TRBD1,CASSWGTGKAYEQYF,TGTGCCAGCAGCTGGGGGACAGGGAAAGCCTACGAGCAGTACTTC
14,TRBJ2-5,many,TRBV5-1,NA,CASSGDWDQETQYF,TGCGCCAGCAGCGGGGACTGGGACCAAGAGACCCAGTACTTC
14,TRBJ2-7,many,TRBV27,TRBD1,CASRSTGGLYEQYF,TGTGCCAGCAGATCGACAGGGGGCCTCTACGAGCAGTACTTC
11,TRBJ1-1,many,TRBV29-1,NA,CSVEYWGSAFF,TGCAGCGTTGAGTATTGGGGGTCAGCTTTCTTT
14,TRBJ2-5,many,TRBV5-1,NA,CASRPDGGQETQYF,TGCGCCAGCAGACCCGATGGGGGGCAAGAGACCCAGTACTTC
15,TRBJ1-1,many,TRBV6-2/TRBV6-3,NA,CASSHREWSNTEAFF,TGTGCCAGCAGTCACCGGGAGTGGTCGAACACTGAAGCTTTCTTT
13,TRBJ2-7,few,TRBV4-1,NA,CASSQPTTYEQYF,TGCGCCAGCAGCCAACCTACTACCTACGAGCAGTACTTC
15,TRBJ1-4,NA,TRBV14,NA,CASSPYAVPNEKLLF,TGTGCCAGCAGCCCATACGCAGTGCCTAATGAAAAACTGCTTTTT
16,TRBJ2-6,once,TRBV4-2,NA,CASSQVQFSGANVLTF,TGTGCCAGCAGCCAAGTTCAATTCTCTGGGGCCAACGTCCTGACTTTC
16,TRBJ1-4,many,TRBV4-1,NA,CASSQDFWGSREKLFF,TGCGCCAGCAGCCAAGATTTCTGGGGTTCGAGAGAAAAACTGTTTTTT
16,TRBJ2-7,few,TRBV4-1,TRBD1,CASSQDETGGYYEQYF,TGCGCCAGCAGCCAAGATGAGACAGGGGGTTACTACGAGCAGTACTTC
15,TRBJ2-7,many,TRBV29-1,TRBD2,CSVEGWLAGVYEQYF,TGCAGCGTTGAAGGGTGGCTAGCGGGAGTCTACGAGCAGTACTTC
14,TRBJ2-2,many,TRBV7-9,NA,CASSSPANTGELFF,TGTGCCAGCAGCTCGCCAGCGAACACCGGGGAGCTGTTTTTT
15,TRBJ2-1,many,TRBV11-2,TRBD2,CASSYGTSGGYEQFF,TGTGCCAGCAGCTACGGGACTAGCGGGGGCTATGAGCAGTTCTTC
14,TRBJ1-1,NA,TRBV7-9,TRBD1,CASNRQGIGTEAFF,TGTGCCAGCAACCGACAGGGTATCGGCACTGAAGCTTTCTTT
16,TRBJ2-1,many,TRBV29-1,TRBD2,CSVERRLAGGGPEQFF,TGCAGCGTTGAACGGAGGCTAGCGGGAGGGGGCCCTGAGCAGTTCTTC
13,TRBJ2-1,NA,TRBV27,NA,CASSDNYLDEQFF,TGTGCCAGCAGTGACAACTATCTCGATGAGCAGTTCTTC
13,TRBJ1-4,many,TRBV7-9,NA,CASGDSQEEKLFF,TGTGCCAGCGGAGACAGTCAGGAGGAAAAACTGTTTTTT
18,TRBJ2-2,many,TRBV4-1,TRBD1,CASSQDAATGARTGELFF,TGCGCCAGCAGCCAAGATGCCGCGACAGGGGCTAGGACCGGGGAGCTGTTTTTT